Listed here are 12 T cell receptor beta chains from one sample, sequenced in a study of T cell responses to AZD1222 COVID-19 vaccine. The protocol was immunoSEQ multiplex PCR, while the TCRdb copy is restricted to in-frame clones and leaves out a portion. The profile shows 150,000 to 200,000 clones, roughly nine tenths of them singletons. The sequencing used peripheral blood, collected on day 0 of AZD1222 vaccination. All receptors come from an adult in good health.

In its sample, this clone was seen once. The chain carries TRBV28 and TRBJ1-2; D unresolved. The CDR3 is 16 amino acids. The V gene lost 7 bases and the J gene lost 1 base, with 19 bases spanning the gap. The germline V gene encodes CDR1 MDHEN and CDR2 SYDVKM. In DNA form, the CDR3 reads TGTGCCAGCAAGGTCCTGGCGGATCAGAATAACTATGGCTACACCTTC. This codes for CASKVLADQNNYGYTF.

Notes on this clone: Within the sample, other DNA sequences also encode this same CDR3. The CDR3 here is CASSLGLNQPQHF. CDR3 bases: TGTGCCAGCTCCTTGGGCCTCAATCAGCCCCAGCATTTT. The rearrangement joins TRBV12-3 or TRBV12-4 to TRBJ1-5; D uncertain. There are 13 residues in the CDR3. V shed 8 bases and J shed 3 bases, with 11 bases lying between them.

This chain connects TRBV5-1 to TRBJ2-1, with a tentative D call TRBD2 (6 bases). The CDR3 length is 13 residues. Trimming removed 3 bases from V and 10 bases from J, with 14 bases in between. Germline V gene data show CDR1 as SGHRS and CDR2 as YFSETQ. The CDR3 sequence is CASSSEGGGEQFF. CDR3 nucleotides: TGCGCCAGCAGCTCGGAGGGAGGCGGCGAGCAGTTCTTC.

This clone was seen more than once but under ten times. This chain joins TRBV15 and TRBJ2-7, with D maybe TRBD1 (7 bases). The CDR3 loop spans 15 amino acids. From germline, CDR1 is LNHNV and CDR2 YYDKDF (reference sequence). Trimming took off 2 bases at V and 7 bases at J, with 18 bases between the two ends. The CDR3 region has the DNA TGTGCCACCAGCAGACAAACTTCAGGGGGAGGTGAGCAGTACTTC. Translating gives CATSRQTSGGGEQYF.

The chain links TRBV28 to TRBJ1-2; perhaps TRBD1 as D (5 bases). The ends were cut back, 3 bases at V and 4 bases at J, with 6 bases in the middle. This CDR3 is 12 amino acids long. Germline V gene lookup returns CDR1 MDHEN and CDR2 SYDVKM. The CDR3 DNA reads TGTGCCAGCAGTTTGGGGCCCTATGGCTACACCTTC. This gives the protein CASSLGPYGYTF.

The chain has TRBV2 and TRBJ1-1, with D perhaps TRBD1 (5 bases). The V gene lost 6 bases and the J gene lost 2 bases, with 13 bases spanning the gap. This CDR3 contains 14 residues. Germline V gene data show CDR1 as SNHLY and CDR2 as FYNNEI. The CDR3 nucleotides read TGTGCCAGCAGCCTAGCGGGGGGAAACACTGAAGCTTTCTTT. It translates to CASSLAGGNTEAFF. The whole variable domain, filled in from reference TRBV2 and TRBJ1-1, reads EPEVTQTPSHQVTQMGQEVILRCVPISNHLYFYWYRQILGQKVEFLVSFYNNEISEKSEIFDDQFSVERPDGSNFTLKIRSTKLEDSAMYFCASSLAGGNTEAFFGQGTRLTVV.

This rearrangement joins TRBV5-8 to TRBJ2-1; 9 positions agree with TRBD2. V shed 0 bases and J 4 bases; nucleotides not matched to a gene: 5. The CDR3 is 16 amino acids. Germline values: CDR1 SGHTS, CDR2 YDEGEE. The CDR3 sequence: CASSLGNLAGYNEQFF. The CDR3 DNA reads TGTGCCAGCAGCTTGGGAAACCTAGCGGGGTACAATGAGCAGTTCTTC.

V and J are TRBV7-3 and TRBJ2-3; 11 nucleotides align to TRBD2. Germline loops: CDR1 SGHTA, CDR2 FQGTGA. The CDR3 is 16 residues long. The V gene end was trimmed by 4 bases and the J gene end by 6 bases; junction bases not matched to a gene: 9. In nucleotides, the CDR3 is TGTGCCAGCAGCTCACTAGCGGGGGCAGGAGGGGATACGCAGTATTTT. It translates to CASSSLAGAGGDTQYF.

In this sample, this clone turned up once. This same CDR3 is encoded by further DNA sequences in the sample. The chain carries TRBV28 and TRBJ1-2, with 7 bases that match TRBD1. Germline V lookup: CDR1 MDHEN, CDR2 SYDVKM. The CDR3 covers 14 residues. Germline trimming cut 3 bases from V and 1 base from J; bases unmatched to any gene: 2. CDR3 DNA: TGTGCCAGCAGTTTGAGACAGGGTAACTATGGCTACACCTTC. It yields the protein CASSLRQGNYGYTF.

This chain joins TRBV7-2 and TRBJ2-2; 7 bases are shared with TRBD2. This CDR3 has 14 amino acids. Germline-derived CDR1 and CDR2 are SGHTA and FQGNSA. V dropped 5 bases and J dropped 2; count of bases not matched to a gene: 2. CDR3 in amino acids: CASSTGLNTGELFF. CDR3 in DNA: TGTGCCAGCAGCACGGGACTAAACACCGGGGAGCTGTTTTTT.

The rearrangement uses TRBV7-2 and TRBJ1-1, with 9 positions matching TRBD1. The germline CDR1 and CDR2 sequences are SGHTA and FQGNSA. The CDR3 is 16 amino acids. V gave up 6 bases and J gave up 4 bases; unmatched junction bases: 12. For the CDR3, the DNA is TGTGCCAGCAGTTCCGGGACAGGGATTTACGGCACTGAAGCTTTCTTT. Amino acids: CASSSGTGIYGTEAFF.

The chain uses TRBV19 and TRBJ1-5; D might be TRBD1 (5 bases). The V end lost 5 bases, the J end lost 5 bases, and 10 bases lay between the germline ends. Germline V CDR1 and CDR2: LNHDA, SQIVND (reference sequence). The CDR3 is made up of 13 amino acids. CDR3 in amino acids: CASSSGAYQPQHF. The CDR3 DNA follows: TGTGCCAGTAGTTCCGGGGCCTATCAGCCCCAGCATTTT.